Listed here are 12 T cell receptor beta chains from one sample, sequenced in a study of blood T cell repertoires in COVID-19. Assay: immunoSEQ multiplex PCR; the TCRdb copy retains only in-frame clones and omits some. Among around 17,000 clones listed, 82% were seen once. Sequenced input: peripheral blood. The receptors were sampled from a woman in her seventies with active COVID-19.

V gene TRBV15 combines with J gene TRBJ2-1; tentative D call: TRBD2 (5 bases). V was trimmed by 5 bases and J by 5 bases, leaving 16 bases between them. Germline CDR1 reads LNHNV; CDR2 reads YYDKDF (reference sequence). The CDR3 totals 15 residues. CDR3 loop: CATSGKDWGHNEQFF. For the CDR3, the DNA is TGTGCCACCAGCGGAAAGGACTGGGGTCACAATGAGCAGTTCTTC.

This chain uses TRBV6-5 with TRBJ2-7, with a possible D match to TRBD2 (5 bases). Germline-derived CDR1 and CDR2 are MNHEY and SVGAGI. Deletions cut 2 bases from V and 7 bases from J, with 12 bases between. This CDR3 has 13 residues. CDR3 region: CASSYGETGEQYF. The CDR3 DNA reads as TGTGCCAGCAGTTACGGGGAAACGGGGGAGCAGTACTTC.

V and J are TRBV29-1 and TRBJ2-5; 8 bases match TRBD2. This CDR3 contains 15 residues. In germline, CDR1 is SQVTM, CDR2 ANQGSEA. Trimming cost V 1 base and J 5 bases; bases outside gene matches: 9. The DNA of the CDR3 is TGCAGCGTTGAAGGGGGTAGCGGGGCCTGGGAGACCCAGTACTTC. Protein product: CSVEGGSGAWETQYF.

The chain couples TRBV11-2 to TRBJ2-5; D call uncertain. Germline V CDR1 and CDR2: SGHAT, FQNNGV. The germline V and J ends were trimmed by 1 base and 5 bases, with 14 bases remaining between them. CDR3 length: 15 amino acids. CDR3 nucleotide sequence: TGTGCCAGCAGCTTAGGACTCTACGTGAGGGAGACCCAGTACTTC. Its protein product is CASSLGLYVRETQYF. Using reference TRBV11-2 and TRBJ2-5 for the parts outside the CDR3, the full variable domain is EAGVAQSPRYKIIEKRQSVAFWCNPISGHATLYWYQQILGQGPKLLIQFQNNGVVDDSQLPKDRFSAERLKGVDSTLKIQPAKLEDSAVYLCASSLGLYVRETQYFGPGTRLLVL.

This chain links TRBV18 with TRBJ2-7; 10 bases align to TRBD1. This CDR3 is 14 amino acids long. The germline gives CDR1 KGHSH, CDR2 LQKENI. Trimming took 5 bases from V and 6 from J; bases not matched to a gene: 7. The CDR3 here is CASSSSGTGVEQYF. The CDR3 nucleotides are TGTGCCAGCTCATCTTCCGGGACAGGGGTCGAGCAGTACTTC. Looking up the rest from reference TRBV18 and TRBJ2-7 gives the full variable domain: NAGVMQNPRHLVRRRGQEARLRCSPMKGHSHVYWYRQLPEEGLKFMVYLQKENIIDESGMPKERFSAEFPKEGPSILRIQQVVRGDSAAYFCASSSSGTGVEQYFGPGTRLTVT.

This clone is medium-sized in the sample. The rearrangement joins TRBV28 to TRBJ1-1, with D possibly matching TRBD1 (6 bases). V lost 5 bases, J lost 1 base, and 11 bases lay in between. The CDR3 consists of 14 residues. Germline V gene lookup returns CDR1 MDHEN and CDR2 SYDVKM. CDR3 nucleotides: TGTGCCAGCAGTACCACAGGGTCGAACACTGAAGCTTTCTTT. Its translation: CASSTTGSNTEAFF.

The chain joins TRBV5-1 to TRBJ2-1; tentative D call: TRBD1 (7 bases). Germline CDR1 SGHRS, CDR2 YFSETQ. The CDR3 loop spans 15 amino acids. The V end was cut by 4 bases, the J end by 9 bases, with 20 bases between. CDR3 protein: CASSDVAGGFGEQFF. For the CDR3, the DNA is TGCGCCAGCAGCGACGTGGCAGGGGGGTTCGGTGAGCAGTTCTTC.

The genes are TRBV2 and TRBJ2-3; 7 bases map to TRBD2. CDR3 length: 18 residues. Germline V gives CDR1 SNHLY, CDR2 FYNNEI. The J segment lost 0 bases and the V segment lost 1 base, leaving 10 bases of the junction unmatched. The CDR3 DNA sequence: TGTGCCAGCAGTGAAGTGGGGCGGGGGAGCGGGAGCACAGATACGCAGTATTTT. This sequence encodes CASSEVGRGSGSTDTQYF.

The sample holds one count of this clone. The gene calls are TRBV12-3 or TRBV12-4 and TRBJ2-1; 7 bases align to TRBD2. With V trimmed by 7 bases and J by 8 bases, 8 bases remained unmatched. The CDR3 is 13 amino acids. The CDR3 region is CASNRGRTDEQFF. The CDR3 DNA follows: TGTGCCAGCAACCGCGGGAGAACGGATGAGCAGTTCTTC.

This clone has only a few counts. V gene TRBV6-2 or TRBV6-3 combines with J gene TRBJ2-1, with 10 bases identical to TRBD1. V dropped 2 bases and J dropped 7; count of bases not matched to a gene: 5. Per the germline V gene, CDR1 is MNHEY and CDR2 is SVGEGT. The CDR3 length is 15 residues. CDR3 DNA: TGTGCCAGCAGTTACGGGACAGGGGATGTGAATGAGCAGTTCTTC. Its translation: CASSYGTGDVNEQFF.

The chain carries TRBV6-5 and TRBJ1-5, with 8 bases aligning to TRBD1. CDR3 size: 15 residues. The V gene end was trimmed by 0 bases and the J gene end by 5 bases; junction bases not matched to a gene: 3. Germline V CDR1 and CDR2: MNHEY, SVGAGI. The CDR3 coding sequence is TGTGCCAGCAGTTACTCCGGGACAGGAGATCAGCCCCAGCATTTT. Amino acids: CASSYSGTGDQPQHF.

V and J are TRBV5-1 and TRBJ2-2; D may be TRBD1 (6 bases). The germline V gene has CDR1 SGHRS and CDR2 YFSETQ. Trimming pared 4 bases from V and 1 base from J, leaving 11 bases between. The CDR3 runs to 15 residues. CDR3 bases: TGCGCCAGCAGCCCTCTGGACAGGAACACCGGGGAGCTGTTTTTT. This codes for CASSPLDRNTGELFF.